Shown below are 11 T cell receptor beta chains from a single sample sequenced in a study of cytomegalovirus exposure and HLA in healthy donors. PCR employed 60 Vbeta and 13 Jbeta primers. The assay was immunoSEQ multiplex PCR, and TCRdb's table has in-frame clones only and misses some. Among about 200,000 clones listed, 70% to 90% were seen once. The source material was PBMCs. Receptors originate from a man aged 25 to 40 in good health and CMV-seronegative.

The chain uses TRBV6-5 and TRBJ1-2, with D maybe TRBD1 (5 bases). Germline lookup yields CDR1 MNHEY and CDR2 SVGAGI. This CDR3 is 16 amino acids long. The V end was cut by 2 bases, the J end by 6 bases, with 19 bases between. The CDR3 DNA reads as TGTGCCAGCAGTTACGCCCAGGGAAGGGGCGGCGATGGCTACACCTTC. Encoded protein: CASSYAQGRGGDGYTF.

V gene TRBV11-2 combines with J gene TRBJ1-2; D unresolved. Per the germline V gene, CDR1 is SGHAT and CDR2 is FQNNGV. Trimming cost V 7 bases and J 7 bases, with 13 bases left between them. The CDR3 loop spans 12 amino acids. The DNA for the CDR3 is TGTGCCAGCACCGGACTGATGAGTGGCTACACCTTC. This sequence encodes CASTGLMSGYTF.

This sequence joins TRBV5-1 and TRBJ2-2, with D uncertain. Germline CDR1 SGHRS, CDR2 YFSETQ. V lost 4 bases and J lost 5, with 12 bases in between. The CDR3 spans 14 residues. For the CDR3, the DNA is TGCGCCAGCAGCCCTACCACTCCGACCGGGGAGCTGTTTTTT. Translation gives CASSPTTPTGELFF.

The chain is built from TRBV19 and TRBJ2-3; 8 positions agree with TRBD1. V trimming: 5 bases; J trimming: 0 bases; junction bases outside the gene matches: 4. The CDR3 extends over 15 amino acids. Germline V gene lookup returns CDR1 LNHDA and CDR2 SQIVND (reference sequence). The CDR3 DNA follows: TGTGCCAGTAGTGAGGACAGGGCAAGCACAGATACGCAGTATTTT. It specifies CASSEDRASTDTQYF.

This rearrangement joins TRBV5-1 to TRBJ1-2; the match to TRBD1 covers 7 bases. Germline values: CDR1 SGHRS, CDR2 YFSETQ. The CDR3 is made up of 17 amino acids. With V trimmed by 0 bases and J by 3 bases, 11 bases remained unmatched. CDR3 DNA sequence: TGCGCCAGCAGCTTGGGACAGGGCCCCACCCTTCACTATGGCTACACCTTC. This encodes CASSLGQGPTLHYGYTF.

The chain combines TRBV4-3 with TRBJ1-2, with D unresolved. CDR1 and CDR2 from the germline V gene are LGHNA and YSLEER. This CDR3 region has 14 residues. The ends were cut back, 4 bases at V and 4 bases at J, with 13 bases in the middle. The CDR3 DNA sequence: TGCGCCAGCAGCCTCGACGGAGGGAGCTATGGCTACACCTTC. Protein product: CASSLDGGSYGYTF.

V is TRBV9 and J is TRBJ1-1, with D perhaps matching TRBD1 (5 bases). Germline CDR1 and CDR2: SGDLS and YYNGEE. The CDR3 spans 13 residues. The V and J ends lost 4 bases and 1 base respectively, with 8 bases between them. The CDR3 nucleotides read TGTGCCAGCAGCCGAACAGGGAACACTGAAGCTTTCTTT. Translating gives CASSRTGNTEAFF.

V is TRBV6-5 and J is TRBJ1-1; D is perhaps TRBD1 (5 bases). The V end was cut by 5 bases, the J end by 11 bases, with 18 bases between. The CDR3 spans 13 residues. Germline CDR1 is MNHEY and CDR2 is SVGAGI. The CDR3 is CASSRTGGYWAFF. The CDR3 DNA reads TGTGCCAGCAGTCGTACGGGGGGGTATTGGGCTTTCTTT.

The genes are TRBV2 and TRBJ2-7; 11 nucleotides match TRBD2. CDR3 length: 17 amino acids. V gave up 3 bases and J gave up 3 bases; unmatched junction bases: 10. Germline V CDR1 and CDR2: SNHLY, FYNNEI. The CDR3 nucleotides read TGTGCCAGCAGTGACCCGGCTAGCGGGGGGCAGCTCTACGAGCAGTACTTC. Protein product: CASSDPASGGQLYEQYF.

The chain uses TRBV23-1 and TRBJ2-5, with 7 bases fitting TRBD2. TRBV23-1 falls under the ORF class, with uncertain function. The CDR3 totals 15 residues. The V gene end was trimmed by 4 bases and the J gene end by 4 bases; junction bases not matched to a gene: 9. The CDR3 sequence: CASSLPAGCSETQYF. CDR3 nucleotides: TGCGCCAGCAGTCTCCCAGCGGGGTGTTCAGAGACCCAGTACTTC.

This clone has more than one count but fewer than ten. The rearrangement uses TRBV7-9 and TRBJ1-1, with 7 bases identical to TRBD1. Germline-derived CDR1 and CDR2 are SEHNR and FQNEAQ (reference sequence). The V gene end was trimmed by 2 bases and the J gene end by 7 bases; junction bases not matched to a gene: 7. CDR3 length: 14 amino acids. The CDR3 DNA follows: TGTGCCAGCAGCTTAAGCCCGGGACAGTATGAAGCTTTCTTT. It is translated as CASSLSPGQYEAFF.